These T cell receptor beta chains were read from a single sample in a study of T cell changes during pregnancy in multiple sclerosis. Measured with immunoSEQ multiplex PCR; TCRdb has only the in-frame clones, and not every one. The table shows roughly 40,000 clones, with about 90% occurring only once. The material was CD4+ T cells from peripheral blood mononuclear cells, obtained before pregnancy. Source of these receptors: a female donor with multiple sclerosis, enrolled in a pregnancy study. The CDR3 runs from the conserved cysteine through the conserved F or W. A D gene is named only where the DNA matches it firmly. The size entry is marked missing in some rows and otherwise reads once, few, many or a size class.

J: TRBJ2-3; V: TRBV2; D: .; size: .; CDR3: CASLMEASTDTQYF; DNA: TGTGCCAGCTTGATGGAGGCTAGCACAGATACGCAGTATTTT
J: TRBJ2-7; V: TRBV7-2; D: .; size: .; CDR3: CASSLVATTGEQYF; DNA: TGTGCCAGCAGCTTAGTCGCGACTACCGGGGAGCAGTACTTC
J: TRBJ1-1; V: TRBV19; D: .; size: once; CDR3: CASSIDRSGRAFF; DNA: TGTGCCAGTAGTATAGATCGATCTGGGAGGGCTTTCTTT
J: TRBJ2-3; V: TRBV6-6; D: TRBD2; size: .; CDR3: CASRGGTRGPDTQYF; DNA: TGTGCCAGCAGGGGAGGGACTAGGGGTCCAGATACGCAGTATTTT
J: TRBJ2-5; V: TRBV18; D: TRBD2; size: .; CDR3: CASSWTSQKETQYF; DNA: TGTGCCAGCTCTTGGACTAGCCAAAAAGAGACCCAGTACTTC
J: TRBJ2-7; V: TRBV10-3; D: TRBD1; size: .; CDR3: CAIGQGQNYEQYF; DNA: TGTGCCATAGGACAGGGGCAAAACTACGAGCAGTACTTC
J: TRBJ1-5; V: TRBV10-1; D: TRBD1; size: .; CDR3: CASSIRDRSSNQPQHF; DNA: TGCGCCAGCAGTATCCGGGACAGGAGTAGCAATCAGCCCCAGCATTTT
J: TRBJ2-3; V: TRBV4-1; D: TRBD2; size: once; CDR3: CASSSTSGSPDTQYF; DNA: TGCGCCAGCAGCTCAACTAGCGGGAGCCCAGATACGCAGTATTTT
J: TRBJ2-7; V: TRBV27; D: .; size: .; CDR3: CASRPAVRVGSPYEQYF; DNA: TGTGCCAGCAGGCCCGCGGTGAGGGTGGGGTCGCCCTACGAGCAGTACTTC
J: TRBJ1-6; V: TRBV27; D: TRBD1; size: .; CDR3: CASSLQATGVLLNSPLHF; DNA: TGTGCCAGCAGTTTACAAGCCACAGGGGTCCTCCTTAATTCACCCCTCCACTTT
J: TRBJ1-1; V: TRBV5-1; D: TRBD1; size: .; CDR3: CASSLEGQALTEAFF; DNA: TGCGCCAGCAGCTTGGAGGGACAGGCTCTCACTGAAGCTTTCTTT